The next 14 T cell receptor beta chains were all read from a single sample in a study of vaccination and CD4 T cells after COVID-19. Treatment indicated: approximately nine-day PBMC culture with coronavirus spike peptide pools or control peptides (ViraFEST assay). No antigen has been assigned to these receptors. The Oncomine TCR Beta short-read assay was applied to DNA of cultured CD4+ T cells. TCRdb re-analysed the PCR reads in MiXCR, keeping a single row per CDR3 protein. The top ten hold 36% of the sample, which has about 5,000 distinct CDR3 sequences, 50% to 70% seen once. Source material: CD4+ T cells from blood, cultured in vitro. The source of these receptors is a human donor who had recovered from COVID-19.

The chain recombines TRBV20-1 with TRBJ2-7; 7 nucleotides align to TRBD2. CDR1 is DFQATT, CDR2 SNEGSKA, per germline (reference sequence). Germline trimming cut 5 bases from V and 4 bases from J; bases unmatched to any gene: 14. The length of the CDR3 is 15 residues. The CDR3 DNA reads as TGCAGTGCTGCCCGCCCTGGGACTACATCGTACGAGCAGTACTTC. Encoded protein: CSAARPGTTSYEQYF.

Here the CDR3 DNA reads TGTGCCAGCAGGACCTCAACAGGGAACTATGGCTACACCTTC. It encodes CASRTSTGNYGYTF. The V and J genes are TRBV27 and TRBJ1-2; D is perhaps TRBD1 (6 bases). The CDR3 contains 14 residues. Trimming stripped 6 bases from V and 2 bases from J, with 13 bases between. From germline, CDR1 is MNHEY and CDR2 SMNVEV (reference sequence).

The sample holds one count of this clonotype. The chain has TRBV7-3 and TRBJ2-3; D not resolved. The CDR3 spans 12 residues. Trimming removed 5 bases from V and 10 bases from J, with 13 bases in between. Germline CDR1 SGHTA, CDR2 FQGTGA. In DNA, the CDR3 is TGTGCCAGCAGCGCCCCCGCCGGTCCGCAGTATTTT. It codes for CASSAPAGPQYF.

This chain links TRBV20-1 with TRBJ2-7; the D is unclear. Germline CDR1 DFQATT, CDR2 SNEGSKA (reference sequence). The CDR3 is made up of 13 amino acids. The V end lost 6 bases, the J end lost 0 bases, and 12 bases lay between the germline ends. The CDR3, as DNA: TGCAGTGCCAGGCCAGGCCGCTCCTACGAGCAGTACTTC. Translated, it gives CSARPGRSYEQYF.

This rearrangement joins TRBV20-1 to TRBJ1-2; D call uncertain. V shed 5 bases and J shed 0 bases, with 10 bases lying between them. Germline V lookup: CDR1 DFQATT, CDR2 SNEGSKA (reference sequence). The CDR3 is 13 residues long. The CDR3 nucleotides are TGCAGTGCTGGCGAAACACCTAACTATGGCTACACCTTC. This gives the protein CSAGETPNYGYTF.

The chain carries TRBV6-1 and TRBJ1-5, with 11 bases fitting TRBD1. V lost 6 bases to trimming and J lost 6 bases; unmatched junction nucleotides: 7. The CDR3 contains 15 residues. CDR1 is MNHNS and CDR2 is SASEGT in the germline V gene. The CDR3 DNA follows: TGTGCCAGCAGGGTTGGACAGGGGGCGCGTCAGCCCCAGCATTTT. Encoded protein: CASRVGQGARQPQHF.

V usage is TRBV15 and J usage is TRBJ1-2; no clear D gene. The CDR3 has 13 residues. The germline gives CDR1 LNHNV, CDR2 YYDKDF (reference sequence). Trimming removed 0 bases at V and 2 bases at J, with 4 bases between. In DNA form, the CDR3 reads TGTGCCACCAGCAGAGATACGAACTATGGCTACACCTTC. It specifies CATSRDTNYGYTF.

This clonotype has a handful of counts. The chain employs TRBV20-1 and TRBJ1-2; tentatively, D is TRBD1 (6 bases). V was shortened by 5 bases and J by 7 bases, with 17 bases between the two germline ends. CDR3 length equals 13 residues. Germline V gene lookup returns CDR1 DFQATT and CDR2 SNEGSKA (reference sequence). In nucleotides, the CDR3 is TGCAGTGCTGAAAACAGGGAAGAGGGTGGCTACACCTTC. It yields the protein CSAENREEGGYTF.

The chain is built from TRBV10-2 and TRBJ1-6; 8 nucleotides align to TRBD1. In germline, CDR1 is WSHSY, CDR2 SAAADI. CDR3 length: 14 residues. V was pared by 8 bases and J by 11 bases, with 11 bases of the junction left unmatched. In DNA form, the CDR3 reads TGCGCCAGCCTCCAGGGGGCGGTCGGGACACCCCTCCACTTT. Protein: CASLQGAVGTPLHF.

V gene TRBV27 combines with J gene TRBJ2-7, with D tentatively TRBD1 (6 bases). The CDR3 extends over 11 amino acids. Looked up from germline, CDR1 is MNHEY and CDR2 is SMNVEV (reference sequence). Trimming left V 8 bases short and J 4 bases short, with 9 bases between. As DNA, the CDR3 is TGTGCCAGCGGGACAAGGTACGAGCAGTACTTC. As protein: CASGTRYEQYF.

This clonotype is a singleton in its sample. This chain joins TRBV7-9 and TRBJ1-1, with D maybe TRBD1 (5 bases). Trimming cost V 5 bases and J 12 bases, with 22 bases left between them. This CDR3 contains 14 residues. Germline V gene sequence: CDR1 SEHNR, CDR2 FQNEAQ (reference sequence). CDR3 protein: CASSIKGVQEGPFF. CDR3 coding DNA: TGTGCCAGCAGCATCAAAGGGGTCCAGGAGGGGCCTTTCTTT.

This chain uses TRBV25-1 with TRBJ1-1, with a weak D call TRBD1 (6 bases). CDR1 and CDR2 from the germline V gene are MGHDK and SYGVNS. With 4 bases removed from V and 7 bases from J, the gap between germline ends came to 13 bases. The CDR3 is made up of 13 amino acids. CDR3 DNA: TGTGCCAGCAGTGCGGGGGCAAGGGATGAAGCTTTCTTT. This translates into CASSAGARDEAFF.

The CDR3 DNA is TGCAGTGCTAGAGGGACGGATGTACCCAATTCACCCCTCCACTTT. Encoded protein: CSARGTDVPNSPLHF. The rearrangement joins TRBV20-1 to TRBJ1-6; the D is unclear. The V end lost 1 base, the J end lost 7 bases, and 14 bases lay between the germline ends. The CDR3 runs 15 residues. CDR1 DFQATT and CDR2 SNEGSKA come from the germline V gene (reference sequence).

The table lists this clonotype with a few counts. This chain joins TRBV20-1 and TRBJ1-6; D might be TRBD1 (5 bases). Per the germline V gene, CDR1 is DFQATT and CDR2 is SNEGSKA (reference sequence). Trimming took 3 bases from V and 3 from J, leaving 9 bases between them. The CDR3 is made up of 14 amino acids. The CDR3 here is CSASTGFYNSPLHF. The CDR3, as DNA: TGCAGTGCTAGCACAGGATTCTATAATTCACCCCTCCACTTT.